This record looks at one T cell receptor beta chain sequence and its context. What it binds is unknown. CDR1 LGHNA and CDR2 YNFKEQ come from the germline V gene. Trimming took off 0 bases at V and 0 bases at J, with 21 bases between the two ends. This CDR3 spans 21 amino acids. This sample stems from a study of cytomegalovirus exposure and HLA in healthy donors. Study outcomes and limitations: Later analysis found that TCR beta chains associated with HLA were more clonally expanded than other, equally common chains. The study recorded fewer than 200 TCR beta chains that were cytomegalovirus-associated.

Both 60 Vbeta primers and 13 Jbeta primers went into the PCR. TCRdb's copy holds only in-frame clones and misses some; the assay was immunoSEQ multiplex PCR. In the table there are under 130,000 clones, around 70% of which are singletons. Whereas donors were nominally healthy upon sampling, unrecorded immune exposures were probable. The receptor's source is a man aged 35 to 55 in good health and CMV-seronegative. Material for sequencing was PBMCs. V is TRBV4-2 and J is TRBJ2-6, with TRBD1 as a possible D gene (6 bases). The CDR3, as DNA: TGTGCCAGCAGCCAAGATCTTCCCTGGACAGTCAAAAGCTCTGGGGCCAACGTCCTGACTTTC. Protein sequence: CASSQDLPWTVKSSGANVLTF.